A single T cell receptor beta chain is shown here with its context. Its specificity is unknown. PCR involved 60 Vbeta and 13 Jbeta primers. How the authors handled the data: Roughly 11 million of the about 80 million unique TCR beta chains counted in a later analysis were shared. Method: immunoSEQ multiplex PCR; TCRdb's copy keeps in-frame clones and lacks some. V, J and clone size are taken as reported in that table, and D and trimming were inferred from the DNA itself. The sample has more than 110,000 clones, less than 10% seen once. The CDR3 sequence is 16 residues long. The germline V gene has CDR1 SGHAT and CDR2 FQDESV (reference sequence). The V gene end was trimmed by 5 bases and the J gene end by 5 bases; junction bases not matched to a gene: 12. These data originate in a study of cytomegalovirus exposure and HLA in healthy donors. Study overall: Samples from HLA-typed donors yielded about 85 million unique TCRs in an early data release.

Study-wide results and caveats: After further analysis at a later stage, 15,000 to 20,000 TCR beta sequences were associated with HLA alleles at 0.05 false discovery rate. It was assumed in the presence/absence analyses that sequencing depth was roughly uniform across donors.

This clonotype originated in a man in his fifties in good health and CMV-seronegative. The specimen sequenced was PBMCs. V is TRBV11-1 and J is TRBJ2-7, with 10 bases identical to TRBD2. The CDR3 sequence is CASSPRLAGVNNEQYF. The CDR3 DNA is TGTGCCAGCAGCCCGAGACTAGCGGGTGTCAATAACGAGCAGTACTTC.